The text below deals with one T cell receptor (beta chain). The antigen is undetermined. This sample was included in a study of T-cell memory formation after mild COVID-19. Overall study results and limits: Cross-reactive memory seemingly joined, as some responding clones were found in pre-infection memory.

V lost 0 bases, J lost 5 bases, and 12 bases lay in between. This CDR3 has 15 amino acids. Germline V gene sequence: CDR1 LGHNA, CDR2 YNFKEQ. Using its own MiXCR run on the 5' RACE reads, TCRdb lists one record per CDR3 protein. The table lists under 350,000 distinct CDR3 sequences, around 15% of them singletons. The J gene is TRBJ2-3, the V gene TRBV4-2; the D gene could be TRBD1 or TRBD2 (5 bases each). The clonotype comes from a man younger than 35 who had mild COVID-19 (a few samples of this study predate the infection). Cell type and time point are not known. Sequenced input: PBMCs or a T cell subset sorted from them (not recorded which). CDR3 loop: CASSQDIGAGDTQYF. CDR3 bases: TGTGCCAGCAGCCAAGATATAGGGGCGGGAGATACGCAGTATTTT.